One sample yielded the 3 T cell receptor beta chains listed below, sequenced in a study of control samples from healthy donors and cancer patients. Sequenced by immunoSEQ multiplex PCR; TCRdb stores in-frame clones only, minus some. The sample lists about 61,000 clones, around 90% occurring once. Input material: PBMCs. The receptor source for this set is a man aged 55-75 years with colorectal cancer.

This rearrangement joins TRBV7-9 to TRBJ1-2; a possible D gene is TRBD1 (6 bases). Germline CDR1 is SEHNR and CDR2 is FQNEAQ (reference sequence). The CDR3 runs 19 residues. With 4 bases removed from V and 6 bases from J, the gap between germline ends came to 30 bases. The CDR3 loop reads CASSSILGEQGGDKDGYTF. CDR3 nucleotides: TGTGCCAGCAGCTCCATTTTGGGGGAACAGGGTGGTGATAAAGATGGCTACACCTTC.

The chain has TRBV7-2 and TRBJ1-2; D gene uncertain. V lost 6 bases and J 4 bases, leaving 18 bases between the germline ends. Germline V lookup: CDR1 SGHTA, CDR2 FQGNSA. This CDR3 is 15 amino acids long. The CDR3: CASSFFIQPPYGYTF. The CDR3 DNA is TGTGCCAGCAGTTTTTTTATACAGCCTCCCTATGGCTACACCTTC.

This chain joins TRBV7-3 and TRBJ2-6, with TRBD1 identical over 9 bases. The CDR3 totals 18 residues. Trimming took 5 bases from V and 1 from J; bases not matched to a gene: 9. Germline-derived CDR1 and CDR2 are SGHTA and FQGTGA. The CDR3 is CASSPRDRVTSGANVLTF. CDR3 nucleotides: TGTGCCAGCAGCCCCCGGGACAGGGTTACTTCTGGGGCCAACGTCCTGACTTTC.